This T cell receptor (beta chain) was captured in a study of monozygotic twins with inflammatory bowel disease. Findings and caveats of the study: Immunosuppressive treatments were not uniform, and this may have added variability to patient repertoires. Clonotypes shared with others were fewer in IBD patients than in healthy twins, especially with disease activity.

TCRdb derives one entry per CDR3 protein from the 5' RACE reads, leaving out DNA. The sample has some 200,000 distinct CDR3 sequences, and its top ten clones hold 1.5% to 2%. Remarks on this clonotype: The antigen is not known.

This CDR3 region has 16 residues. CDR1 is LGHDT and CDR2 is YNNKEL in the germline V gene (reference sequence). Sequenced material: blood. The receptor comes from a human donor with ulcerative colitis or Crohn's disease, or a healthy co-twin of an affected twin (not recorded which). V is TRBV3-1 and J is TRBJ2-1; the TCRdb call, TRBD1, lacks DNA for checking. This chain's CDR3 is CASSPGRDFSYNEQFF.